This TCR beta chain stems from a study of beta chain features in type 1 diabetes. Study summary: On cell yields, gender and age, patients and healthy donors were similar.

Every single donor gave one heparinised blood draw, and these averaged roughly 100 mL. Sorted CD4+ subsets: naive, central memory, regulatory, stem cell-like memory (CD45RO/CCR7/CD25/CD127/CD95/CD27 panel). Overall study results and limits: PCR, the amplification step, might favor shorter templates, equally in patients and controls. Among all four CD4+ subsets, Type 1 diabetes patients had TCRB CDR3s that were moderately but significantly shorter.

V lost 5 bases and J lost 4, with 9 bases in between. Germline V gene lookup returns CDR1 SGHVS and CDR2 FQNEAQ. CDR3 length: 13 residues. As concerns this clone: Its matching antigen is unknown.

Expressed TCRB transcripts were sequenced after all isolated RNA was converted to cDNA. Sequencing used immunoSEQ multiplex PCR; TCRdb keeps in-frame clones, though not all of them. The data show some 290,000 clones, approximately 15% seen once. The clonotype originates from a man aged 30 to 39 with type 1 diabetes. This chain joins TRBV7-8 and TRBJ1-5; tentative D call: TRBD1 (6 bases). The sequenced sample was naive CD4+ T cells from blood. CDR3 residues: CASSQGRNQPQHF. In DNA, the CDR3 is TGTGCCAGCAGCCAGGGGAGAAATCAGCCCCAGCATTTT.